The 10 T cell receptor beta chains presented below share a single source sample, sequenced in a study of cytomegalovirus exposure and HLA in healthy donors. PCR primers comprised 60 Vbeta and 13 Jbeta primers. Assay: immunoSEQ multiplex PCR; the TCRdb copy retains only in-frame clones and omits some. The sample consists of about 90,000 clones, about 67% of them appearing once. What was sequenced was PBMCs. The receptors shown here come from a man aged 25 to 40 in good health and CMV-seronegative.

CDR3 sequence reads: CASSLGGVFEQFF. Here the CDR3 DNA reads TGTGCCAGCAGCTTGGGGGGGGTTTTTGAGCAGTTCTTC. The chain uses TRBV5-4 and TRBJ2-1; D perhaps matches TRBD2 (6 bases). The V gene's germline CDR1 is SGHNT and CDR2 YYREEE (reference sequence). V was clipped by 0 bases and J by 9 bases, with 10 bases between them. There are 13 residues in the CDR3.

The genes are TRBV5-1 and TRBJ2-7; D perhaps matches TRBD1 (6 bases). Trimming took 3 bases from V and 12 from J, leaving 13 bases between them. Germline CDR1 reads SGHRS; CDR2 reads YFSETQ. CDR3 size: 11 residues. This chain's CDR3 is CASSYRDMLYF. CDR3 DNA: TGCGCCAGCAGCTACCGGGACATGCTGTACTTC. The full variable domain, completed using reference TRBV5-1 and TRBJ2-7, is KAGVTQTPRYLIKTRGQQVTLSCSPISGHRSVSWYQQTPGQGLQFLFEYFSETQRNKGNFPGRFSGRQFSNSRSEMNVSTLELGDSALYLCASSYRDMLYFGPGTRLTVT.

This clone was picked up a small number of times. Compared with germline, one end of the junction differs, possibly owing to a read error. The V call is TRBV4-1, the J call TRBJ1-1; possible D gene TRBD1, 5 bases. In germline, CDR1 is MGHRA, CDR2 YSYEKL. The CDR3 spans 14 residues. CDR3 protein: CASSQDQGLAEAFF. CDR3 nucleotide sequence: TGCGCCAGCAGTCAAGATCAGGGCCTGGCTGAAGCTTTCTTT.

This chain joins TRBV29-1 and TRBJ2-1; TRBD1 is a possible D gene (6 bases). The germline V and J ends were trimmed by 4 bases and 9 bases, with 19 bases remaining between them. Germline loops: CDR1 SQVTM, CDR2 ANQGSEA. This CDR3 has 14 amino acids. In DNA, the CDR3 is TGCAGCGTTGTTCGACAGGATGCTTCGGGTGAGCAGTTCTTC. Residues: CSVVRQDASGEQFF.

This clone was seen more than once but under ten times. The chain links TRBV2 to TRBJ1-1; 8 bases are a match to TRBD1. Trimming cost V 6 bases and J 4 bases; bases outside gene matches: 16. Germline V gene lookup returns CDR1 SNHLY and CDR2 FYNNEI. The CDR3 contains 17 residues. CDR3 region: CASRDGQGGGLGTEAFF. For the CDR3, the DNA is TGTGCCAGCAGGGATGGACAGGGTGGTGGCTTGGGCACTGAAGCTTTCTTT.

The chain couples TRBV30 to TRBJ2-1; D is perhaps TRBD1 (5 bases). This CDR3 contains 14 residues. V was trimmed by 7 bases and J by 7 bases, leaving 20 bases between them. The V gene's germline CDR1 is GTSNPN and CDR2 SVGIG (reference sequence). CDR3 loop: CASDGIRVGNEQFF. In nucleotides, the CDR3 is TGTGCCTCGGACGGCATCAGGGTGGGAAATGAGCAGTTCTTC.

This chain uses TRBV25-1 with TRBJ2-7; no reliable D call. Germline V gene sequence: CDR1 MGHDK, CDR2 SYGVNS. V lost 8 bases and J 4 bases, leaving 18 bases between the germline ends. The CDR3 runs to 14 residues. CDR3 sequence reads: CASSTPPMEYEQYF. The CDR3 DNA reads TGTGCCAGCTCGACACCCCCAATGGAATACGAGCAGTACTTC.

The table lists this clone with a few counts. The chain has TRBV6-5 and TRBJ1-1; D might be TRBD1 (6 bases). The CDR3 has 15 amino acids. The V and J ends lost 7 bases and 1 base respectively, with 16 bases between them. The germline V gene encodes CDR1 MNHEY and CDR2 SVGAGI. Written as DNA, the CDR3 is TGTGCCAGCACAAAAGGGGGAAGAAAGAACACTGAAGCTTTCTTT. It is translated as CASTKGGRKNTEAFF.

This clone was seen more than once but under ten times. The chain joins TRBV2 to TRBJ1-1; D ambiguous. Trimming pared 3 bases from V and 1 base from J, leaving 6 bases between. The CDR3 length is 13 residues. Germline V gene data show CDR1 as SNHLY and CDR2 as FYNNEI. CDR3 nucleotides: TGTGCCAGCAGTGACCTCCCGAACACTGAAGCTTTCTTT. This gives the protein CASSDLPNTEAFF.

This clone was seen more than once but under ten times. J is TRBJ2-5 and V is TRBV7-8; D remains ambiguous. The V gene's germline CDR1 is SGHVS and CDR2 FQNEAQ. The CDR3 has 17 amino acids. V lost 7 bases, J lost 3 bases, and 24 bases lay in between. CDR3 in amino acids: CASTPSSPRTTKETQYF. In nucleotides, the CDR3 is TGTGCCAGCACCCCTTCGTCCCCGCGCACGACAAAAGAGACCCAGTACTTC. The full variable domain, with the rest looked up from reference TRBV7-8 and TRBJ2-5, is GAGVSQSPRYKVAKRGQDVALRCDPISGHVSLFWYQQALGQGPEFLTYFQNEAQLDKSGLPSDRFFAERPEGSVSTLKIQRTQQEDSAVYLCASTPSSPRTTKETQYFGPGTRLLVL.